One sample yielded the 30 T cell receptor beta chains listed below, sequenced in a study of CD8+CD57+ T cells in acquired aplastic anemia. Patients selected for sequencing had displayed CD8+CD57+ cell expansion by flow cytometry. Investigators profiled TCR beta VDJ and CDR3 from genomic DNA template. TCRdb re-called the reads with MiXCR, one entry per CDR3 protein. The sample contains 310,000 or so distinct CDR3 sequences, approximately 58% of which appear only once. Specimen: sorted CD4+, CD8+, or CD8+CD57+ T cells (not recorded which) from PBMCs. The receptors here all came from a human donor with aplastic anemia.

As regards this clonotype: The DNA is omitted, as the CDR3 cannot be located on it reliably, and the CDR3 follows TCRdb's listing. The chain employs TRBV20-1 and TRBJ2-5; the tabulated D call, TRBD2, remains unverified against the DNA. Including both end residues, the CDR3 is 22 amino acids long. Germline CDR1 DFQATT, CDR2 SNEGSKA (reference sequence). This CDR3 reads CSARDSAAYFCASSRKGETQYF.

V and J are TRBV7-8 and TRBJ1-1, with D possibly being TRBD1 (5 bases). This CDR3 has 12 residues. The germline CDR1 and CDR2 sequences are SGHVS and FQNEAQ. V was pared by 0 bases and J by 8 bases, with 7 bases between. This chain's CDR3 is CASSLAGGEAFF. In DNA, the CDR3 is TGTGCCAGCAGCTTAGCCGGGGGAGAAGCTTTCTTT. Supplemented by reference TRBV7-8 and TRBJ1-1, the full variable domain reads GAGVSQSPRYKVAKRGQDVALRCDPISGHVSLFWYQQALGQGPEFLTYFQNEAQLDKSGLPSDRFFAERPEGSVSTLKIQRTQQEDSAVYLCASSLAGGEAFFGQGTRLTVV.

This clonotype has at least ten counts. The V and J genes are TRBV4-1 and TRBJ1-4, with a weak D call TRBD1 (5 bases). V was pared by 0 bases and J by 8 bases, with 13 bases between. The germline CDR1 and CDR2 sequences are MGHRA and YSYEKL. The CDR3 sequence is 15 residues long. The CDR3 coding sequence is TGCGCCAGCAGCCAAGAAGTAGGGGTCCAGGAAAAACTGTTTTTT. It codes for CASSQEVGVQEKLFF.

This sequence joins TRBV2 and TRBJ2-4; tentatively, D is TRBD2 (5 bases). CDR1 is SNHLY, CDR2 FYNNEI, per germline. The CDR3 sequence is 13 residues long. V was clipped by 4 bases and J by 6 bases, with 10 bases between them. The CDR3 here is CASSVGEGNIQYF. The CDR3 DNA follows: TGTGCCAGCAGTGTAGGAGAGGGAAACATTCAGTACTTC.

At least ten counts were recorded for this clonotype. The chain joins TRBV3-1 to TRBJ1-5; D is uncertain. The V gene lost 4 bases and the J gene lost 3 bases, with 10 bases spanning the gap. CDR1 and CDR2 (germline): LGHDT, YNNKEL (reference sequence). The CDR3 is made up of 14 amino acids. The CDR3 region is CASSLGLNNQPQHF. Written as DNA, the CDR3 is TGTGCCAGCAGCCTCGGCCTGAACAATCAGCCCCAGCATTTT.

The table lists this clonotype with a count of one. The V and J genes are TRBV9 and TRBJ1-1; tentative D call: TRBD1 (5 bases). Trimming stripped 7 bases from V and 6 bases from J, with 16 bases between. Germline V gene sequence: CDR1 SGDLS, CDR2 YYNGEE. The CDR3 is made up of 13 amino acids. CDR3 sequence reads: CASSSSWGSEAFF. CDR3 DNA sequence: TGTGCCAGCTCATCCTCGTGGGGGTCTGAAGCTTTCTTT.

This clonotype was detected ten times or more. CDR3 protein: CASSATPIHLAGVNEQFF. The CDR3 DNA reads as TGTGCCAGCAGTGCTACACCAATTCATCTAGCGGGGGTCAATGAGCAGTTCTTC. This chain uses TRBV6-1 with TRBJ2-1; the match to TRBD2 covers 10 bases. The germline V gene has CDR1 MNHNS and CDR2 SASEGT. V was clipped by 4 bases and J by 6 bases; unmatched bases: 15. This CDR3 comprises 18 residues.

The rearrangement joins TRBV7-8 to TRBJ1-1; 7 bases agree with TRBD1. The CDR3 consists of 15 residues. Germline-derived CDR1 and CDR2 are SGHVS and FQNEAQ. The junction had 7 bases not matched to a gene; V was cut back by 5 bases and J by 1 base. The CDR3 DNA is TGTGCCAGCAGCCAAGGGGACAGACGGAACACTGAAGCTTTCTTT. Amino acids: CASSQGDRRNTEAFF.

J is TRBJ1-6 and V is TRBV9; D remains ambiguous. Trimming removed 3 bases at V and 10 bases at J, with 8 bases between. The germline CDR1 and CDR2 sequences are SGDLS and YYNGEE. This CDR3 region has 12 residues. The CDR3, as DNA: TGTGCCAGCAGCGGAGACCCCTCACCCCTCCACTTT. Residues: CASSGDPSPLHF.

The chain joins TRBV5-1 to TRBJ2-5; D gene unclear. V lost 4 bases to trimming and J lost 5 bases, with 9 bases between them. CDR1 and CDR2 (germline): SGHRS, YFSETQ. This CDR3 is 12 amino acids long. The CDR3 nucleotides are TGCGCCAGCAGCCCCACCAACGAGACCCAGTACTTC. Translating gives CASSPTNETQYF.

The table lists this clonotype with a few counts. V gene TRBV18 combines with J gene TRBJ2-5; D is ambiguous. The germline V gene encodes CDR1 KGHSH and CDR2 LQKENI. V lost 6 bases and J lost 1, with 6 bases in between. There are 12 residues in the CDR3. The CDR3 region has the DNA TGTGCCAGCTCCACGGGCCAAGAGACCCAGTACTTC. Translated: CASSTGQETQYF.

The chain recombines TRBV7-6 with TRBJ2-3; no definite D call. Germline V gene lookup returns CDR1 SGHVS and CDR2 FNYEAQ. This CDR3 has 13 amino acids. V was pared by 5 bases and J by 2 bases, with 8 bases between. For the CDR3, the DNA is TGTGCCAGCAGCGCCCCTAACACAGATACGCAGTATTTT. It is translated as CASSAPNTDTQYF.

This clonotype was detected a few times. The rearrangement links TRBV7-9 to TRBJ2-1, with 9 bases aligning to TRBD2. This CDR3 is built from 16 residues. Germline CDR1 and CDR2: SEHNR and FQNEAQ (reference sequence). Losses at the gene ends were 6 bases for V and 4 bases for J; bases not matched to a gene: 10. CDR3 coding DNA: TGTGCCAGCAGTTTATTTGTAGCGGGAGTTTACAATGAGCAGTTCTTC. It encodes CASSLFVAGVYNEQFF.

This rearrangement joins TRBV7-2 to TRBJ2-7; D call uncertain. This CDR3 comprises 12 residues. The germline gives CDR1 SGHTA, CDR2 FQGNSA. With 1 base removed from V and 9 bases from J, the gap between germline ends came to 10 bases. The CDR3 region is CASSLELGLQYF. The CDR3 nucleotides are TGTGCCAGCAGCTTAGAGCTGGGCCTGCAGTACTTC. The full variable domain, rest sourced from reference TRBV7-2 and TRBJ2-7, is GAGVSQSPSNKVTEKGKDVELRCDPISGHTALYWYRQSLGQGLEFLIYFQGNSAPDKSGLPSDRFSAERTGGSVSTLTIQRTQQEDSAVYLCASSLELGLQYFGPGTRLTVT.

Of note for this clonotype: No conserved phenylalanine or tryptophan ends this CDR3, so it is likely a read error. The chain uses TRBV7-2 and TRBJ2-5, with D possibly matching TRBD1 (6 bases). The length of the CDR3 is 14 residues. V gave up 5 bases and J gave up 0 bases, with 10 bases separating them. Germline CDR1 and CDR2: SGHTA and FQGNSA. Written as DNA, the CDR3 is TGTGCCAGCAGCCGCTGGACAGACCAAGAGACCCAGTACCCC. It is translated as CASSRWTDQETQYP.

The CDR3: CSASRLAGGASQETQYF. CDR3 DNA sequence: TGCAGTGCTAGTCGACTAGCGGGGGGGGCATCCCAAGAGACCCAGTACTTC. The rearrangement links TRBV20-1 to TRBJ2-5; 14 bases match TRBD2. The CDR3 covers 17 residues. CDR1 DFQATT and CDR2 SNEGSKA come from the germline V gene (reference sequence). The J segment lost 1 base and the V segment lost 3 bases, leaving 7 bases of the junction unmatched.

This clonotype showed up just a few times. The CDR3 DNA sequence: TGTGCCAGCAGCCCAAGAGGGGGTTACGAGCAGTACTTC. Protein product: CASSPRGGYEQYF. The V gene is TRBV7-2, the J gene TRBJ2-7; the D gene is possibly TRBD1 (6 bases). Trimming took 5 bases from V and 4 from J, leaving 12 bases between them. CDR1 is SGHTA, CDR2 FQGNSA, per germline. This CDR3 is built from 13 residues.

The V gene is TRBV6-4, the J gene TRBJ2-1; weak D call: TRBD2 (5 bases). The CDR3 consists of 14 residues. Deletions cut 0 bases from V and 10 bases from J, with 13 bases between. Germline CDR1 and CDR2: MRHNA and SNTAGT. The CDR3 region has the DNA TGTGCCAGCAGTGACTCCGTCAGCGGTCAGGAGCAGTTCTTC. It translates to CASSDSVSGQEQFF.

This clonotype was seen repeatedly, ten times or more. This rearrangement joins TRBV6-1 to TRBJ1-5; 8 bases are a match to TRBD1. The CDR3 contains 13 residues. Trimming removed 10 bases from V and 1 base from J; junction bases left unmatched: 3. CDR1 MNHNS and CDR2 SASEGT come from the germline V gene. CDR3 bases: TGTGCCATCAGGACAGGGAGCAATCAGCCCCAGCATTTT. Translating it yields CAIRTGSNQPQHF.

The sample holds many counts of this clonotype. The chain links TRBV7-3 to TRBJ2-5, with 10 bases identical to TRBD2. The V and J ends lost 3 bases and 4 bases, in that order; junction bases with no gene match: 8. The CDR3 consists of 16 residues. From germline, CDR1 is SGHTA and CDR2 FQGTGA. The DNA of the CDR3 is TGTGCCAGCAGCTTTTCCAGCGGGGGGGTTGGAGAGACCCAGTACTTC. Encoded protein: CASSFSSGGVGETQYF. The variable domain in full, with the rest retrieved from reference TRBV7-3 and TRBJ2-5, is GAGVSQTPSNKVTEKGKYVELRCDPISGHTALYWYRQSLGQGPEFLIYFQGTGAADDSGLPNDRFFAVRPEGSVSTLKIQRTERGDSAVYLCASSFSSGGVGETQYFGPGTRLLVL.

The chain links TRBV19 to TRBJ2-5, with D possibly called TRBD1 or TRBD2 (5 bases each). V shed 7 bases and J shed 5 bases, with 20 bases lying between them. The CDR3 covers 15 residues. The germline V gene encodes CDR1 LNHDA and CDR2 SQIVND (reference sequence). The CDR3 sequence is CASNTGTTAGETQYF. The CDR3 nucleotides are TGTGCCAGTAACACCGGGACCACGGCCGGGGAGACCCAGTACTTC.

This clonotype was detected many times. The chain recombines TRBV19 with TRBJ2-5; 8 positions agree with TRBD1. This CDR3 is built from 15 residues. Trimming removed 7 bases from V and 4 bases from J; junction bases left unmatched: 11. CDR1 and CDR2 from the germline V gene are LNHDA and SQIVND (reference sequence). CDR3 nucleotides: TGTGCCAGTAATGTCGTGGCAGGGGGCTCAGAGACCCAGTACTTC. Translation: CASNVVAGGSETQYF.

This CDR3 reads CASSSLGQGAGEQFF. CDR3 bases: TGCGCCAGCAGCTCGCTGGGACAGGGGGCGGGTGAGCAGTTCTTC. The chain combines TRBV5-1 with TRBJ2-1; TRBD1 agrees at 12 bases. Trimming at V came to 3 bases and at J to 9 bases, leaving 7 bases not matched to a gene. The CDR3 runs to 15 residues. CDR1 is SGHRS, CDR2 YFSETQ, per germline.

This clonotype turned up a few times. This chain uses TRBV6-5 with TRBJ2-7, with D perhaps matching TRBD2 (7 bases). This CDR3 is built from 15 residues. Germline V CDR1 and CDR2: MNHEY, SVGAGI. V gave up 6 bases and J gave up 3 bases, with 18 bases separating them. The DNA for the CDR3 is TGTGCCAGCAGCCGGGGGGCTAGCGGACACTACGAGCAGTACTTC. Translation gives CASSRGASGHYEQYF.

At least ten counts were recorded for this clonotype. The chain employs TRBV15 and TRBJ2-2; TRBD1 matches at 10 bases. The germline gives CDR1 LNHNV, CDR2 YYDKDF (reference sequence). Trimming at V came to 5 bases and at J to 4 bases, leaving 4 bases not matched to a gene. This CDR3 is built from 15 residues. The CDR3 DNA is TGTGCCACCAGCTCCAGGACAGGGGGCACCGGGGAGCTGTTTTTT. This sequence encodes CATSSRTGGTGELFF.

This sequence joins TRBV29-1 and TRBJ1-2; 7 bases are shared with TRBD1. J gave up 4 bases and V 6 bases, and 11 bases lay outside the gene matches. From germline, CDR1 is SQVTM and CDR2 ANQGSEA. This CDR3 has 14 amino acids. As DNA, the CDR3 is TGCAGCGTCGGGATCGGGACAGCGACCTATGGCTACACCTTC. It specifies CSVGIGTATYGYTF.

V and J are TRBV15 and TRBJ1-4; 7 bases are shared with TRBD1. Trimming at V came to 3 bases and at J to 7 bases, leaving 5 bases not matched to a gene. CDR1 and CDR2 (germline): LNHNV, YYDKDF (reference sequence). The CDR3 spans 14 residues. The CDR3 protein is CATSRRGTVEKLFF. CDR3 DNA: TGTGCCACCAGCAGGCGGGGGACAGTTGAAAAACTGTTTTTT.

The chain couples TRBV5-4 to TRBJ1-6; D unclear. CDR1 and CDR2 (germline): SGHNT, YYREEE (reference sequence). The CDR3 runs 18 residues. V lost 3 bases, J lost 8 bases, and 24 bases lay in between. The CDR3 spells CASSSPAGGRILDSPLHF. CDR3 DNA: TGTGCCAGCAGCTCCCCCGCGGGAGGCCGGATTTTAGATTCACCCCTCCACTTT.

The chain joins TRBV2 to TRBJ1-2; TRBD1 matches at 10 bases. V was clipped by 8 bases and J by 1 base; unmatched bases: 7. Germline V gene lookup returns CDR1 SNHLY and CDR2 FYNNEI. The CDR3 is made up of 15 amino acids. The CDR3 here is CASSRDRGFNYGYTF. The CDR3 coding sequence is TGTGCCAGCTCGCGGGACAGGGGTTTTAACTATGGCTACACCTTC.

The chain is built from TRBV19 and TRBJ2-3; 8 bases are a match to TRBD2. Germline V gives CDR1 LNHDA, CDR2 SQIVND (reference sequence). The V gene end was trimmed by 4 bases and the J gene end by 4 bases; junction bases not matched to a gene: 1. The CDR3 is made up of 13 amino acids. The CDR3 nucleotides are TGTGCCAGTAGTACAGCGGGAGCAGATACGCAGTATTTT. Its translation is CASSTAGADTQYF.